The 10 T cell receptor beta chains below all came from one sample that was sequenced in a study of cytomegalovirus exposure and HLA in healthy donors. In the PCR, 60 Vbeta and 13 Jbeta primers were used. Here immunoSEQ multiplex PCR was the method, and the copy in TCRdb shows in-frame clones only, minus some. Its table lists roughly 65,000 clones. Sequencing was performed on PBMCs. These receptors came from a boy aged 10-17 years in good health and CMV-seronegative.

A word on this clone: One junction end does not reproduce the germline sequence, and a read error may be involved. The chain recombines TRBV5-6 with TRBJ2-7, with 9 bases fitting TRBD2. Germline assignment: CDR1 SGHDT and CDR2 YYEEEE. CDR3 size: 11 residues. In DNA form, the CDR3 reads TGTGCCAGCAGCTTGGGACTAGCGGTAGACTTC. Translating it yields CASSLGLAVDF.

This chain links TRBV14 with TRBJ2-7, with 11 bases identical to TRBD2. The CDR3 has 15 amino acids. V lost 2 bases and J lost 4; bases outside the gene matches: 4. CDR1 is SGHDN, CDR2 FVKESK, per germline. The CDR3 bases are TGTGCCAGCAGCCAATATGGGACTAGCGGATACGAGCAGTACTTC. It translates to CASSQYGTSGYEQYF.

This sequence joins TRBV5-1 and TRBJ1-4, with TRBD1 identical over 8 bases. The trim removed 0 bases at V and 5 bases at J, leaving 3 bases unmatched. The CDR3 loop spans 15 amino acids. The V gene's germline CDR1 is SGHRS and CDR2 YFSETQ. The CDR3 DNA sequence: TGCGCCAGCAGCTTGGTTACAGGGGGAAATGAAAAACTGTTTTTT. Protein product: CASSLVTGGNEKLFF.

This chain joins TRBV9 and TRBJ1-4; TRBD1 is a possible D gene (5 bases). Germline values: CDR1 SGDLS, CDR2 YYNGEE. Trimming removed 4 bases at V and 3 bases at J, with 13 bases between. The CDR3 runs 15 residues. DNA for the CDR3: TGTGCCAGCAGCACCCAGGGTCGAGCTAATGAAAAACTGTTTTTT. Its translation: CASSTQGRANEKLFF.

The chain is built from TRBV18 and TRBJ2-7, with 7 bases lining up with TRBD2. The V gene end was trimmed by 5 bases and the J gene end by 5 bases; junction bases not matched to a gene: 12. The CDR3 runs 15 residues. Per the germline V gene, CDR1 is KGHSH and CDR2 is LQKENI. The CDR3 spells CASSKVGSGPNEQYF. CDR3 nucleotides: TGTGCCAGCTCAAAGGTTGGTAGCGGGCCCAACGAGCAGTACTTC.

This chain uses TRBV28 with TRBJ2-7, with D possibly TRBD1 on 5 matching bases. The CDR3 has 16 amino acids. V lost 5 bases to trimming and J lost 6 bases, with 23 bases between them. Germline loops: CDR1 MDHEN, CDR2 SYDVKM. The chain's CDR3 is CASSAQVEVRDSEQYF. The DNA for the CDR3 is TGTGCCAGCAGTGCCCAAGTTGAAGTCCGAGACAGCGAGCAGTACTTC.

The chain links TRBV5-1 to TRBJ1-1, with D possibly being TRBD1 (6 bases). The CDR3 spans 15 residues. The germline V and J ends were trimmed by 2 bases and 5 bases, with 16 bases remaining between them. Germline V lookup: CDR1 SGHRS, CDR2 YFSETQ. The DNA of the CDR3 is TGCGCCAGCAGCTTTTCCCGCGCAGGGGAGACTGAAGCTTTCTTT. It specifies CASSFSRAGETEAFF.

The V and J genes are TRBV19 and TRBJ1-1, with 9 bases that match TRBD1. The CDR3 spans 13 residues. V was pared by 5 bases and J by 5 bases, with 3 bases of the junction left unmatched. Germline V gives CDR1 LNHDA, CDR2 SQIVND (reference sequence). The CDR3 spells CASSLGQGTEAFF. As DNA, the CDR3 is TGTGCCAGTAGTCTCGGACAGGGGACTGAAGCTTTCTTT.

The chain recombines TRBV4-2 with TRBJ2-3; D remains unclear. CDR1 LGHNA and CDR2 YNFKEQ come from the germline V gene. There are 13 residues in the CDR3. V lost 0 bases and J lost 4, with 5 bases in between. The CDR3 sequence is CASSQEGPDTQYF. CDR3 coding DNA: TGTGCCAGCAGCCAAGAGGGCCCAGATACGCAGTATTTT.

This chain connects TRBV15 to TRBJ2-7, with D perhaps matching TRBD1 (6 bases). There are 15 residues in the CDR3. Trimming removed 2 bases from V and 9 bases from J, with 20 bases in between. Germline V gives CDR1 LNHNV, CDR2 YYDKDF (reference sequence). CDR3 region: CATSRIRDTVRGQYF. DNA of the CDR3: TGTGCCACCAGCAGAATCCGGGACACAGTACGGGGGCAGTACTTC.